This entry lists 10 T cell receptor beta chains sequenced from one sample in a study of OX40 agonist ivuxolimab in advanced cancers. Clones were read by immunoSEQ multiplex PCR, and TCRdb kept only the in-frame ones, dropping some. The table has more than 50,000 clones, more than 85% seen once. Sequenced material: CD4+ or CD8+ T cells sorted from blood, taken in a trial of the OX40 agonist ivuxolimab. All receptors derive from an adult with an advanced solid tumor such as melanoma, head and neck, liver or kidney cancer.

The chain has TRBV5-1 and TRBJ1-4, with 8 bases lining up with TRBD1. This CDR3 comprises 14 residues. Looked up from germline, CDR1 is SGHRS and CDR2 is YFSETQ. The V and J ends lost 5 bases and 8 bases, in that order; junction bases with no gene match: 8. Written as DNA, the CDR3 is TGCGCCAGCAGAAAGACAGGGGTTGGGGAAAAACTGTTTTTT. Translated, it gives CASRKTGVGEKLFF. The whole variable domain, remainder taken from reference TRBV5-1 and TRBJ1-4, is KAGVTQTPRYLIKTRGQQVTLSCSPISGHRSVSWYQQTPGQGLQFLFEYFSETQRNKGNFPGRFSGRQFSNSRSEMNVSTLELGDSALYLCASRKTGVGEKLFFGSGTQLSVL.

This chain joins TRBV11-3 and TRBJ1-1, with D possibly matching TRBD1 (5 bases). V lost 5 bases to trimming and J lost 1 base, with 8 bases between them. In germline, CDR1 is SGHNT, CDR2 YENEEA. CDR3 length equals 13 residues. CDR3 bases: TGTGCCAGCAGCCTGACAGAGAACACTGAAGCTTTCTTT. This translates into CASSLTENTEAFF.

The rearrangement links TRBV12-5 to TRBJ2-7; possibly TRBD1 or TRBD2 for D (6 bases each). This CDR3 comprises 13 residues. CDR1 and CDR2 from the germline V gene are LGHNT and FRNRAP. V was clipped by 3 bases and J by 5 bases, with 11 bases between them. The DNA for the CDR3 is TGTGCTAGTGGTTTAGCCGGGGGCAACGAGCAGTACTTC. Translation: CASGLAGGNEQYF.

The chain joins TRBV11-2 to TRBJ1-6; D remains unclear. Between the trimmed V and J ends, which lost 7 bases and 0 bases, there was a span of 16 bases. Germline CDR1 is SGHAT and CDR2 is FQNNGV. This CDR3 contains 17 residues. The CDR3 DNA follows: TGTGCCAGCAACCATTTTGAGGGCCGCTCCTATAATTCACCCCTCCACTTT. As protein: CASNHFEGRSYNSPLHF.

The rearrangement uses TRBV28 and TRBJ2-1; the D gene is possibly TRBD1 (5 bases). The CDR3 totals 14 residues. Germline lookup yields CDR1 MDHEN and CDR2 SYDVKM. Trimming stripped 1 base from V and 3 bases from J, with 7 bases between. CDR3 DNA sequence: TGTGCCAGCAGTTTATCGGACAACTACAATGAGCAGTTCTTC. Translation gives CASSLSDNYNEQFF.

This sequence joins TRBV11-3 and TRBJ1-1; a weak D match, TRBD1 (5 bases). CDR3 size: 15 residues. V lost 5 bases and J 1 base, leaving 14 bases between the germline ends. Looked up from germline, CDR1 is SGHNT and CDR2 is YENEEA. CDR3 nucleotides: TGTGCCAGCAGCCCTTCCGGGACCGAGAACACTGAAGCTTTCTTT. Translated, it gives CASSPSGTENTEAFF.

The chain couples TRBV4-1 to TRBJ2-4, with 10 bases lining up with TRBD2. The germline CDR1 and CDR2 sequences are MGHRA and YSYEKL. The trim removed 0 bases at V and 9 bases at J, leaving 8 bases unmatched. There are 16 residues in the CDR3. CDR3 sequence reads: CASSQDKAGGPSIQYF. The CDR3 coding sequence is TGCGCCAGCAGCCAAGATAAAGCGGGAGGGCCAAGCATTCAGTACTTC.

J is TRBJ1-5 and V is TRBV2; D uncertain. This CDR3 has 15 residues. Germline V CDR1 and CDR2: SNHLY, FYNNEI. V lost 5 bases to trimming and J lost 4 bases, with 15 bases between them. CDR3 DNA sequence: TGTGCCAGCAGTCCCCCGGCAGGTACTAATCAGCCCCAGCATTTT. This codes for CASSPPAGTNQPQHF.

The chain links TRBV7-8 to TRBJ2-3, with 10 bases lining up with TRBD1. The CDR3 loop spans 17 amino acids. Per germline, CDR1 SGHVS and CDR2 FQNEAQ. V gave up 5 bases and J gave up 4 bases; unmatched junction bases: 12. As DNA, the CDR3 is TGTGCCAGCAGCCCCCAGGGACAGGGGCAGGGTTCAGATACGCAGTATTTT. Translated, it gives CASSPQGQGQGSDTQYF. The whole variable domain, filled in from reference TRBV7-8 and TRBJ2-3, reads GAGVSQSPRYKVAKRGQDVALRCDPISGHVSLFWYQQALGQGPEFLTYFQNEAQLDKSGLPSDRFFAERPEGSVSTLKIQRTQQEDSAVYLCASSPQGQGQGSDTQYFGPGTRLTVL.

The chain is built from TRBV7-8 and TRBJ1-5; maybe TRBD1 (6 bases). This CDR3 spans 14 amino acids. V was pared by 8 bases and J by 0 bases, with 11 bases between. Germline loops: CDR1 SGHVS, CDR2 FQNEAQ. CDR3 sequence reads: CASEGVYSNQPQHF. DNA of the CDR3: TGTGCCAGCGAGGGGGTGTATAGCAATCAGCCCCAGCATTTT.